The following is a T cell receptor beta chain sequence with its context. The repertoire was sequenced with immunoSEQ multiplex PCR; TCRdb's copy has only in-frame clones and lacks some. The data show 45,000 or so clones, roughly 87% seen once. The data belong to a study of T cell responses to AZD1222 COVID-19 vaccine. The CDR3 has 12 residues. Germline V gives CDR1 SGHNT, CDR2 YYREEE (reference sequence). Trimming took 4 bases from V and 6 from J, leaving 10 bases between them. The rearrangement links TRBV5-4 to TRBJ1-2; possibly TRBD1 for D (5 bases). The receptor comes from an adult who received the AZD1222 COVID-19 vaccine. This material consisted of peripheral blood, taken 28 days after the second AZD1222 dose. The CDR3 spells CASSRGLDGYTF. For the CDR3, the DNA is TGTGCCAGCAGCCGGGGACTAGATGGCTACACCTTC.